Below, 23 T cell receptor beta chains from the same sample are listed, as sequenced in a study of cytomegalovirus exposure and HLA in healthy donors. Use of 60 Vbeta and 13 Jbeta primers characterized the PCR. Sequencing was performed with immunoSEQ multiplex PCR; in TCRdb, only in-frame clones are kept and a portion is missing. The sample records over 150,000 clones, around 72% being singletons. The source material was PBMCs. The receptors here all came from a man aged 45-65 years in good health and CMV-seronegative.

V usage is TRBV7-2 and J usage is TRBJ1-2; 7 positions match TRBD1. V shed 1 base, J shed 4 bases, and the junction held 6 bases outside the gene matches. Per germline, CDR1 SGHTA and CDR2 FQGNSA. The CDR3 sequence is 15 residues long. CDR3 bases: TGTGCCAGCAGCTTAGGACAGGGAACCTTCTATGGCTACACCTTC. It yields the protein CASSLGQGTFYGYTF.

The chain combines TRBV9 with TRBJ1-3; D may be TRBD1 (6 bases). CDR1 and CDR2 (germline): SGDLS, YYNGEE. CDR3 length: 17 residues. The V gene lost 1 base and the J gene lost 3 bases, with 17 bases spanning the gap. The CDR3 reads CASSVRAGEVSGNTIYF. DNA of the CDR3: TGTGCCAGCAGCGTAAGGGCAGGGGAAGTGAGTGGAAACACCATATATTTT.

The chain joins TRBV15 to TRBJ1-6; D is undetermined. This CDR3 is 19 amino acids long. CDR1 is LNHNV and CDR2 is YYDKDF in the germline V gene (reference sequence). The ends were cut back, 0 bases at V and 7 bases at J, with 22 bases in the middle. The CDR3: CATSRDSDAVWGGNSPLHF. In DNA form, the CDR3 reads TGTGCCACCAGCAGAGATTCCGACGCAGTTTGGGGAGGGAATTCACCCCTCCACTTT.

This chain joins TRBV6-1 and TRBJ2-5; no clear D. This CDR3 is 12 amino acids long. Trimming removed 3 bases at V and 3 bases at J, with 5 bases between. CDR1 MNHNS and CDR2 SASEGT come from the germline V gene. DNA of the CDR3: TGTGCCAGCAGTGATTCCGAAGAGACCCAGTACTTC. It is translated as CASSDSEETQYF.

The chain has TRBV5-1 and TRBJ2-6; possibly TRBD2 for D (5 bases). V gave up 0 bases and J gave up 0 bases, with 10 bases separating them. Germline V gene data show CDR1 as SGHRS and CDR2 as YFSETQ. The CDR3 extends over 17 amino acids. In nucleotides, the CDR3 is TGCGCCAGCAGCTTGGGTAGCGTCCGCTCTGGGGCCAACGTCCTGACTTTC. Translating it yields CASSLGSVRSGANVLTF.

This rearrangement joins TRBV19 to TRBJ2-7; 8 bases line up with TRBD1. The CDR3 length is 13 residues. With 7 bases clipped from V and 5 bases from J, the junction kept 7 bases outside the gene matches. Germline CDR1 and CDR2: LNHDA and SQIVND (reference sequence). The CDR3, as DNA: TGTGCCAGTACCCCAGACAGGGGCCACGAGCAGTACTTC. Its translation is CASTPDRGHEQYF.

In DNA form, the CDR3 reads TGTGCCAGCAATGGACAGGTCCAAGAGACCCAGTACTTC. This sequence encodes CASNGQVQETQYF. This chain uses TRBV2 with TRBJ2-5, with 7 nucleotides matching TRBD1. With V trimmed by 7 bases and J by 1 base, 3 bases remained unmatched. Germline-derived CDR1 and CDR2 are SNHLY and FYNNEI. This CDR3 spans 13 amino acids. The whole variable domain, remainder taken from reference TRBV2 and TRBJ2-5, is EPEVTQTPSHQVTQMGQEVILRCVPISNHLYFYWYRQILGQKVEFLVSFYNNEISEKSEIFDDQFSVERPDGSNFTLKIRSTKLEDSAMYFCASNGQVQETQYFGPGTRLLVL.

The chain joins TRBV19 to TRBJ1-5, with D unresolved. V gave up 1 base and J gave up 0 bases, with 4 bases separating them. The CDR3 is 14 residues long. Germline V gene sequence: CDR1 LNHDA, CDR2 SQIVND (reference sequence). CDR3 nucleotides: TGTGCCAGTAGTATAGTCAGTAGCAATCAGCCCCAGCATTTT. This gives the protein CASSIVSSNQPQHF.

This chain's CDR3 is CASSQVGQNTGELFF. In DNA, the CDR3 is TGCGCCAGCAGCCAAGTCGGACAGAACACCGGGGAGCTGTTTTTT. This chain joins TRBV4-1 and TRBJ2-2, with a tentative D call TRBD1 (5 bases). The germline V gene encodes CDR1 MGHRA and CDR2 YSYEKL. This CDR3 comprises 15 residues. Trimming pared 1 base from V and 1 base from J, leaving 7 bases between.

The V call is TRBV5-5, the J call TRBJ1-1, with a possible D match to TRBD1 (5 bases). The CDR3 is 14 residues long. The ends were cut back, 3 bases at V and 1 base at J, with 10 bases in the middle. CDR1 and CDR2 from the germline V gene are SGHKS and YYEKEE (reference sequence). The CDR3 region is CASSSGHTNTEAFF. As DNA, the CDR3 is TGTGCCAGCAGCTCAGGACATACGAACACTGAAGCTTTCTTT.

V usage is TRBV5-1 and J usage is TRBJ2-5; D gene unclear. The J call is in doubt because the DNA end fits TRBJ2-7 better. The CDR3 spans 14 residues. Germline V CDR1 and CDR2: SGHRS, YFSETQ. The CDR3 DNA sequence: TGCGCCAGCAGCCGTAGTTCTGTACCCTACGAGCAGTACTTC. It codes for CASSRSSVPYEQYF.

This clone was counted a few times. The rearrangement joins TRBV7-9 to TRBJ1-2, with TRBD1 matching over 10 bases. CDR3 size: 15 residues. V lost 5 bases and J lost 3; bases outside the gene matches: 6. Germline lookup yields CDR1 SEHNR and CDR2 FQNEAQ (reference sequence). CDR3 region: CASSDDRGRYYGYTF. DNA for the CDR3: TGTGCCAGCAGCGACGACAGGGGGCGTTACTATGGCTACACCTTC.

This clone was recorded only once. The chain carries TRBV19 and TRBJ2-7; the D gene is possibly TRBD1 (7 bases). V was cut by 1 base and J by 6 bases, with 10 bases left in between. The CDR3 consists of 13 residues. The germline gives CDR1 LNHDA, CDR2 SQIVND (reference sequence). The CDR3 here is CASSIGQGLEQYF. In DNA form, the CDR3 reads TGTGCCAGTAGTATAGGACAGGGACTCGAGCAGTACTTC.

The chain is built from TRBV4-1 and TRBJ2-7; possible D gene TRBD1, 6 bases. V lost 5 bases and J lost 4, with 18 bases in between. CDR3 length equals 15 residues. Germline V CDR1 and CDR2: MGHRA, YSYEKL. The CDR3 coding sequence is TGCGCCAGCAGCGCAATCGATACAGGGTTATACGAGCAGTACTTC. Translated: CASSAIDTGLYEQYF.

The chain couples TRBV7-6 to TRBJ1-3; D is uncertain. CDR3 size: 17 residues. CDR1 is SGHVS, CDR2 FNYEAQ, per germline. Trimming took off 5 bases at V and 4 bases at J, with 21 bases between the two ends. The CDR3 coding sequence is TGTGCCAGCAGCCTCAAGCGCATCGGGGAACTCGGAAACACCATATATTTT. It translates to CASSLKRIGELGNTIYF.

This clone was observed a handful of times. The V gene is TRBV7-8, the J gene TRBJ1-2, with D possibly being TRBD1 (6 bases). The CDR3 length is 14 residues. Germline loops: CDR1 SGHVS, CDR2 FQNEAQ. The ends were cut back, 5 bases at V and 8 bases at J, with 18 bases in the middle. The CDR3 loop is CASSLLTGNWGYTF. The CDR3 DNA reads TGTGCCAGCAGCCTCCTAACAGGGAATTGGGGCTACACCTTC.

Of note for this clone: The junction and the germline gene differ at one end; a read error may be behind it. The genes are TRBV29-1 and TRBJ2-4; D possibly corresponds to TRBD1 (5 bases). The CDR3 contains 12 residues. Germline CDR1 SQVTM, CDR2 ANQGSEA. CDR3 in amino acids: CSVVVGMDIQHF. CDR3 bases: TGCAGCGTTGTAGTAGGGATGGACATTCAGCACTTC. The full variable domain, its missing parts supplied by reference TRBV29-1 and TRBJ2-4, is SAVISQKPSRDICQRGTSLTIQCQVDSQVTMMFWYRQQPGQSLTLIATANQGSEATYESGFVIDKFPISRPNLTFSTLTVSNMSPEDSSIYLCSVVVGMDIQHFGAGTRLSVL.

This clone occurred once. The chain is built from TRBV5-4 and TRBJ2-4; 9 bases are shared with TRBD2. The CDR3 is made up of 15 amino acids. Germline CDR1 is SGHNT and CDR2 is YYREEE (reference sequence). With V trimmed by 4 bases and J by 8 bases, 10 bases remained unmatched. The DNA of the CDR3 is TGTGCCAGCAGCACTAGGACTAGCGAGATCCACATTCAGTACTTC. This encodes CASSTRTSEIHIQYF.

The chain is built from TRBV9 and TRBJ1-2; 10 nucleotides line up with TRBD1. The CDR3 has 14 residues. CDR1 is SGDLS, CDR2 YYNGEE, per germline. With V trimmed by 3 bases and J by 2 bases, 1 base remained unmatched. CDR3 in amino acids: CASSAGQGNYGYTF. The CDR3, as DNA: TGTGCCAGCAGCGCGGGACAGGGGAACTATGGCTACACCTTC.

This clone was seen a handful of times. This rearrangement joins TRBV11-2 to TRBJ2-3; D remains ambiguous. This CDR3 comprises 17 residues. V was pared by 0 bases and J by 0 bases, with 13 bases between. The germline gives CDR1 SGHAT, CDR2 FQNNGV. The CDR3 DNA reads as TGTGCCAGCAGCTTAGAACAGACCTACCGAAGCACAGATACGCAGTATTTT. Its translation is CASSLEQTYRSTDTQYF.

The chain combines TRBV27 with TRBJ2-7; 7 bases agree with TRBD2. The CDR3 is 13 amino acids. CDR1 is MNHEY, CDR2 SMNVEV, per germline (reference sequence). V shed 3 bases, J shed 4 bases, and the junction held 3 bases outside the gene matches. This CDR3 is CASSFVGGYEQYF. The CDR3 DNA follows: TGTGCCAGCAGTTTCGTGGGGGGGTACGAGCAGTACTTC.

This rearrangement joins TRBV29-1 to TRBJ2-5; a weak D match, TRBD1 (7 bases). TRBJ2-7 matches the DNA end more closely, so the J call is doubtful. Germline-derived CDR1 and CDR2 are SQVTM and ANQGSEA. This CDR3 has 11 residues. The CDR3 spells CSAYRGLEQYF. The CDR3, as DNA: TGCAGCGCCTACAGGGGACTCGAGCAGTACTTC.

The CDR3: CASSRTGQEANYGYTF. Written as DNA, the CDR3 is TGTGCCAGTAGTCGGACAGGGCAAGAGGCTAACTATGGCTACACCTTC. The chain recombines TRBV19 with TRBJ1-2, with 8 bases fitting TRBD1. J lost 0 bases, V lost 5 bases, and 8 bases had no gene match. There are 16 residues in the CDR3. Germline CDR1 LNHDA, CDR2 SQIVND (reference sequence).